These T cell receptor beta chains were read from a single sample in a study of T cell changes during pregnancy in multiple sclerosis. Profiling relied on immunoSEQ multiplex PCR, and the TCRdb table lists in-frame clones only, not all of them. The sample has about 36,000 clones, roughly nine tenths seen once. This material consisted of CD4+ T cells from peripheral blood mononuclear cells, taken after pregnancy. These receptors were taken from a female donor in good health, enrolled as a control in a pregnancy study. Both conserved end residues are part of each CDR3. D genes are given only for firm matches. Expanded clones are given a class, and other clones once, few, many or no size at all.

CDR3 length	D gene	V gene	clone size	J gene	CDR3 DNA	CDR3 protein
15	TRBD1	TRBV6-5	NA	TRBJ2-2	TGTGCCAGCAGTTTACAGGGGTTGAACACCGGGGAGCTGTTTTTT	CASSLQGLNTGELFF
12	NA	TRBV19	NA	TRBJ1-1	TGTGCCAGTAGCATCCGGGACACTGAAGCTTTCTTT	CASSIRDTEAFF
14	NA	TRBV5-5	NA	TRBJ1-5	TGTGCCAGCAGCTTGAACGCTAACCTTCAGCCCCAGCATTTT	CASSLNANLQPQHF
14	TRBD1	TRBV9	NA	TRBJ2-7	TGTGCCAGCAGCTTCGGGACAGGGGCTTACGAGCAGTACTTC	CASSFGTGAYEQYF
15	TRBD2	TRBV9	NA	TRBJ2-7	TGTGCCAGCAGCCCTCGACTAGCGGATGCCTACGAGCAGTACTTC	CASSPRLADAYEQYF
16	TRBD1	TRBV2	NA	TRBJ2-3	TGTGCCAGCAGTGCCTTCGGGACAGGGGTTAGAGATACGCAGTATTTT	CASSAFGTGVRDTQYF
11	NA	TRBV4-1	NA	TRBJ2-5	TGCGCCAGTCGGAGTCGGGAGACCCAGTACTTC	CASRSRETQYF
15	NA	TRBV5-1	NA	TRBJ2-5	TGCGCCAGCAGCTTGGTGGGGGCGACTGTCGAGACCCAGTACTTC	CASSLVGATVETQYF
13	NA	TRBV28	NA	TRBJ1-1	TGTGCCAGCTCCAACGGGTTGAACACTGAAGCTTTCTTT	CASSNGLNTEAFF
19	TRBD2	TRBV7-8	NA	TRBJ2-3	TGTGCCAGCAGCCCATGGACTAGCGGGCAAACCTTGGGCACAGATACGCAGTATTTT	CASSPWTSGQTLGTDTQYF
13	TRBD1	TRBV4-1	few	TRBJ1-2	TGCGCCAGCAGCTCGACAGGGACCTATGGCTACACCTTC	CASSSTGTYGYTF
14	NA	TRBV11-2	NA	TRBJ1-4	TGTGCCAGCAGCTTGGCCACGAAGAATGAAAAACTGTTTTTT	CASSLATKNEKLFF
16	TRBD2	TRBV27	NA	TRBJ2-1	TGTGCCAGCAGTTTACTTTCGACTAGCGGAAACAATGAGCAGTTCTTC	CASSLLSTSGNNEQFF
17	NA	TRBV5-4	NA	TRBJ2-2	TGTGCCAGCAGCGTCAATAGGGCGGGGACGAACACCGGGGAGCTGTTTTTT	CASSVNRAGTNTGELFF
14	NA	TRBV4-3	NA	TRBJ2-7	TGCGCCAGCAGCCAATATAGGGGATCCTACGAGCAGTACTTC	CASSQYRGSYEQYF
17	TRBD1	TRBV7-9	few	TRBJ1-3	TGTGCCAGCAGCCCAACCGTGGGACAGGGGGCTGGAAACACCATATATTTT	CASSPTVGQGAGNTIYF
15	TRBD2	TRBV7-3	NA	TRBJ2-2	TGTGCCAGCAGTTATCTAGCGGGAGCCGGGGGGGAGCTGTTTTTT	CASSYLAGAGGELFF
15	TRBD1	TRBV7-8	NA	TRBJ1-5	TGTGCCAGCAGCTTAGCAGGGGGCTGGGATCAGCCCCAGCATTTT	CASSLAGGWDQPQHF
13	TRBD1	TRBV5-1	NA	TRBJ1-2	TGCGCCAGCAGTCCGGGACAGAACTATGGCTACACCTTC	CASSPGQNYGYTF
16	TRBD2	TRBV11-2	NA	TRBJ2-3	TGTGCCAGCAGCTTATCTGGCGGGAGAAGCACAGATACGCAGTATTTT	CASSLSGGRSTDTQYF
12	NA	TRBV7-9	NA	TRBJ1-6	TGTGCCTCTAGGGAGGGAAATTCACCCCTCCACTTT	CASREGNSPLHF
14	TRBD1	TRBV4-3	NA	TRBJ2-5	TGCGCCAGCAGCCCCGACAGGGGATATGAGACCCAGTACTTC	CASSPDRGYETQYF
15	NA	TRBV28	NA	TRBJ2-7	TGTGCCAGCAGTTTTCTCGGGACTCGCTCCTACGAGCAGTACTTC	CASSFLGTRSYEQYF
15	TRBD1	TRBV6-1	NA	TRBJ1-1	TGTGCCAGCAGATCCGGGACAGAGAGGAACACTGAAGCTTTCTTT	CASRSGTERNTEAFF
15	TRBD1	TRBV4-1	NA	TRBJ1-5	TGCGCCAGCAGCCAAAGACAGGGGGCTGGGCAGCCCCAGCATTTT	CASSQRQGAGQPQHF
11	NA	TRBV11-2	NA	TRBJ2-7	TGTGCCAGCAGCTTCAGCTACGAGCAGTACTTC	CASSFSYEQYF
16	NA	TRBV5-1	once	TRBJ1-3	TGCGCCAGCAGCTTGGATCCAGGGATGGACGGAAACACCATATATTTT	CASSLDPGMDGNTIYF
14	NA	TRBV11-3	NA	TRBJ1-3	TGTGCCAGCAGCTTAGGTAGCTCTGGAAACACCATATATTTT	CASSLGSSGNTIYF
15	NA	TRBV15	NA	TRBJ1-3	TGTGCCACCAGCAGAGATAGCAGCTCTGGAAACACCATATATTTT	CATSRDSSSGNTIYF
14	TRBD1	TRBV7-6	NA	TRBJ1-6	TGTGCCAGCAGCGGGGACAGGGGCGGGTCACCCCTCCACTTT	CASSGDRGGSPLHF
13	TRBD2	TRBV27	NA	TRBJ2-7	TGTGCCAGCACCCCTAGCGGGAGGGGCGAGCAGTACTTC	CASTPSGRGEQYF
15	TRBD1	TRBV11-2	NA	TRBJ2-2	TGTGCCAGCAGCCCCCGACAGGGTATCACCGGGGAGCTGTTTTTT	CASSPRQGITGELFF
18	TRBD2	TRBV4-2	NA	TRBJ2-7	TGTGCCAGCAGCCAAGATCCCCAAACCGGGACTATACCCCACGAGCAGTACTTC	CASSQDPQTGTIPHEQYF
15	TRBD1	TRBV9	NA	TRBJ2-1	TGTGCCAGCAGCGAACCGGGACAGCCCTACAATGAGCAGTTCTTC	CASSEPGQPYNEQFF
11	NA	TRBV20-1	few	TRBJ1-1	TGCAGTCTAGGTCTGAACACTGAAGCTTTCTTT	CSLGLNTEAFF
15	TRBD2	TRBV18	few	TRBJ2-3	TGTGCCAGCTCACCTCGCGGGGGGCGCACAGATACGCAGTATTTT	CASSPRGGRTDTQYF
13	NA	TRBV11-3	once	TRBJ1-1	TGTGCCAGCAGCTTAGGCAGGGGAACTGAAGCTTTCTTT	CASSLGRGTEAFF
14	NA	TRBV9	NA	TRBJ1-1	TGTGCCAGCAGCGTAGAGCAGGCTGGGACTGAAGCTTTCTTT	CASSVEQAGTEAFF
15	TRBD2	TRBV7-8	NA	TRBJ2-2	TGTGCCAGCAGCTTAGGGGGACTAGGCGCCGGGGAGCTGTTTTTT	CASSLGGLGAGELFF
16	NA	TRBV14	NA	TRBJ2-2	TGTGCCAGCAGCCAAGAAGCCATCATAAACACCGGGGAGCTGTTTTTT	CASSQEAIINTGELFF
14	TRBD1	TRBV19	medium-sized	TRBJ1-5	TGTGCCAGTACAGGACAGGGTAGAGATCAGCCCCAGCATTTT	CASTGQGRDQPQHF
14	TRBD1	TRBV7-3	NA	TRBJ1-6	TGTGCCAGCAGCCAGACAGGGGGCGATTCACCCCTCCACTTT	CASSQTGGDSPLHF
14	TRBD1	TRBV7-9	NA	TRBJ1-2	TGTGCCAGCAGCTCCGGACAGGGTGCCGCGGGCTACACCTTC	CASSSGQGAAGYTF
15	TRBD1	TRBV5-1	NA	TRBJ2-5	TGCGCCAGCAGCTCACTGGACAGGGTTGGGGAGACCCAGTACTTC	CASSSLDRVGETQYF
14	NA	TRBV9	few	TRBJ1-6	TGTGCCAGCAGCTCCGGACTGTTCAATTCACCCCTCCACTTT	CASSSGLFNSPLHF
15	TRBD1	TRBV14	NA	TRBJ2-1	TGTGCCAGCAGCCCGGGACAGGGGACGCCCAATGAGCAGTTCTTC	CASSPGQGTPNEQFF
16	TRBD1	TRBV28	NA	TRBJ2-7	TGTGCCAGCAGTTTACCTTGGACAGGGAAATCCTACGAGCAGTACTTC	CASSLPWTGKSYEQYF
18	NA	TRBV21-1	once	TRBJ2-1	TGTGCCAGCAGCAAAGTCCCTCAACTAGCGGAATTCTACAATGAGCAGTTCTTC	CASSKVPQLAEFYNEQFF
16	TRBD2	TRBV10-1	NA	TRBJ2-3	TGCGCCAGCAGTGACCCAGCGGGAGTATCGGGAGATACGCAGTATTTT	CASSDPAGVSGDTQYF
15	TRBD2	TRBV5-4	NA	TRBJ2-1	TGTGCCAGCAGCTTGGGACTAGCGGGCTACAATGAGCAGTTCTTC	CASSLGLAGYNEQFF
15	NA	TRBV18	NA	TRBJ2-5	TGTGCCAGCTCACCAAAGCTGGGGGCCCCAGAGACCCAGTACTTC	CASSPKLGAPETQYF
12	NA	TRBV29-1	NA	TRBJ1-3	TGCAGCGTTTGGGGGGCTGGAAACACCATATATTTT	CSVWGAGNTIYF
16	NA	TRBV6-1	NA	TRBJ1-2	TGTGCCAGCAGTGAAGCTCGCGGAGCGGGTGGCTATGGCTACACCTTC	CASSEARGAGGYGYTF